The TCR beta chain described here comes from a study of T cell responses to AZD1222 COVID-19 vaccine. General observations from the study: White British ancestry dominated among donors, who included more females, and clonal diversity was possibly underestimated. The peak T cell response came first, and repertoires were sampled only after it. Regions left unmutated in variants are reportedly the target of nearly half of spike-specific TCRs. The breadth and depth of Spike-specific TCRs increased once two AZD1222 doses had been given.

V lost 2 bases to trimming and J lost 7 bases, with 10 bases between them. The CDR3 has 12 amino acids. The germline V gene has CDR1 SGDLS and CDR2 YYNGEE. As to this clone: The antigen remains undetermined.

Generated by immunoSEQ multiplex PCR, the TCRdb table keeps only in-frame clones and is missing some. This table holds 150,000 to 200,000 clones, 75% to 90% found once. The receptor comes from an adult in good health. This chain uses TRBV9 with TRBJ2-7; unclear D gene. The source was peripheral blood, collected on day 0 of MenACWY control vaccination. CDR3: CASSVTTGEQYF. The CDR3 nucleotides read TGTGCCAGCAGCGTCACCACCGGGGAGCAGTACTTC.